One sample yielded the 23 T cell receptor beta chains listed below, sequenced in a study of identical twins. From the 5' RACE reads, TCRdb called clonotypes with MiXCR, one entry per CDR3 protein. The sample carries some 460,000 distinct CDR3 sequences, 12% to 15% recorded once. These data are also associated with another study on yellow fever vaccine responses in identical twins.

The sequencing sample was made of CD4+ T cells sorted from blood. The receptors derive from a woman under 30 in good health.

The sample holds a few counts of this clonotype. The V and J genes are TRBV4-3 and TRBJ2-2, with a tentative D call TRBD2 (6 bases). The CDR3 totals 15 residues. Deletions cut 5 bases from V and 2 bases from J, with 12 bases between. CDR1 and CDR2 (germline): LGHNA, YSLEER. CDR3 residues: CASSSAGPNTGELFF. For the CDR3, the DNA is TGCGCCAGCAGCTCGGCGGGACCCAACACCGGGGAGCTGTTTTTT.

V gene TRBV9 combines with J gene TRBJ1-1; D gene unclear. Trimming left V 0 bases short and J 7 bases short, with 7 bases between. The CDR3 is made up of 12 amino acids. The germline V gene has CDR1 SGDLS and CDR2 YYNGEE. Here the CDR3 reads CASSVGYSEAFF. CDR3 coding DNA: TGTGCCAGCAGCGTAGGGTACAGTGAAGCTTTCTTT.

DNA of the CDR3: TGTGCCAGCAGCCAAGTAGGAGGAGACGCCGGGGAGCTGTTTTTT. Translation gives CASSQVGGDAGELFF. The chain joins TRBV4-2 to TRBJ2-2; D may be TRBD2 (5 bases). The CDR3 length is 15 residues. Germline V CDR1 and CDR2: LGHNA, YNFKEQ. With 1 base removed from V and 6 bases from J, the gap between germline ends came to 12 bases.

The sample holds many counts of this clonotype. The rearrangement joins TRBV6-1 to TRBJ1-3, with a tentative D call TRBD1 (6 bases). CDR1 MNHNS and CDR2 SASEGT come from the germline V gene. There are 15 residues in the CDR3. The V end lost 6 bases, the J end lost 4 bases, and 16 bases lay between the germline ends. The DNA of the CDR3 is TGTGCCAGCAGGAGAGGGACACCTGAAGGAAACACCATATATTTT. It is translated as CASRRGTPEGNTIYF.

This clonotype was recorded a few times. The V and J genes are TRBV10-3 and TRBJ1-1; possibly TRBD1 for D (6 bases). V was pared by 10 bases and J by 5 bases, with 11 bases between. This CDR3 spans 11 amino acids. Germline V CDR1 and CDR2: ENHRY, SYGVKD. CDR3 loop: CATRGGTEAFF. The CDR3 coding sequence is TGTGCCACCAGGGGAGGGACTGAAGCTTTCTTT.

This clonotype occurred a few times. The genes are TRBV9 and TRBJ2-2, with 9 bases identical to TRBD2. CDR3 length equals 16 residues. The V gene's germline CDR1 is SGDLS and CDR2 YYNGEE. V shed 0 bases, J shed 6 bases, and the junction held 6 bases outside the gene matches. This CDR3 is CASSVALAGLAGELFF. DNA of the CDR3: TGTGCCAGCAGCGTAGCGCTAGCGGGGTTGGCCGGGGAGCTGTTTTTT.

This clonotype has more than one count but fewer than ten. The chain links TRBV3-1 to TRBJ2-7, with 7 positions matching TRBD1. The CDR3 totals 15 residues. CDR1 and CDR2 (germline): LGHDT, YNNKEL (reference sequence). V lost 1 base to trimming and J lost 3 bases; unmatched junction nucleotides: 6. This chain's CDR3 is CASSQGVGGLYEQYF. CDR3 DNA sequence: TGTGCCAGCAGCCAAGGCGTAGGGGGCCTCTACGAGCAGTACTTC.

The rearrangement joins TRBV27 to TRBJ2-3; TRBD1 matches 11 bases. V lost 6 bases to trimming and J lost 4 bases; unmatched junction nucleotides: 0. CDR3 length: 13 residues. CDR1 MNHEY and CDR2 SMNVEV come from the germline V gene (reference sequence). Here the CDR3 reads CASRGQGADTQYF. The CDR3 DNA reads as TGTGCCAGCAGGGGACAGGGGGCAGATACGCAGTATTTT.

This clonotype showed up many times. V usage is TRBV5-1 and J usage is TRBJ2-2; D possibly corresponds to TRBD1 (6 bases). Germline lookup yields CDR1 SGHRS and CDR2 YFSETQ. Trimming removed 4 bases from V and 0 bases from J, with 16 bases in between. The CDR3 length is 17 residues. Written as DNA, the CDR3 is TGCGCCAGCAGCAAACAAATCGGGACAACGAACACCGGGGAGCTGTTTTTT. Residues: CASSKQIGTTNTGELFF. The whole variable domain, filled in from reference TRBV5-1 and TRBJ2-2, reads KAGVTQTPRYLIKTRGQQVTLSCSPISGHRSVSWYQQTPGQGLQFLFEYFSETQRNKGNFPGRFSGRQFSNSRSEMNVSTLELGDSALYLCASSKQIGTTNTGELFFGEGSRLTVL.

The V and J genes are TRBV5-1 and TRBJ2-1; tentative D call: TRBD1 (5 bases). Germline V gene lookup returns CDR1 SGHRS and CDR2 YFSETQ. This CDR3 is built from 16 residues. Trimming pared 0 bases from V and 3 bases from J, leaving 13 bases between. The CDR3 sequence is CASSLDRGRIYNEQFF. The DNA for the CDR3 is TGCGCCAGCAGCTTGGATAGGGGTAGGATCTACAATGAGCAGTTCTTC.

The chain joins TRBV5-1 to TRBJ2-7; D is undetermined. Germline CDR1 reads SGHRS; CDR2 reads YFSETQ. CDR3 length: 12 amino acids. The V end was cut by 4 bases, the J end by 3 bases, with 8 bases between. This CDR3 is CASSGELYEQYF. In DNA, the CDR3 is TGCGCCAGCAGCGGAGAACTCTACGAGCAGTACTTC.

The rearrangement uses TRBV2 and TRBJ2-7; 10 bases are a match to TRBD2. CDR3 length equals 15 residues. J lost 0 bases, V lost 4 bases, and 3 bases had no gene match. Germline V gene data show CDR1 as SNHLY and CDR2 as FYNNEI. The CDR3 DNA follows: TGTGCCAGCAGTGTGAGCGGGAGGGTCTCCTACGAGCAGTACTTC. Amino acids: CASSVSGRVSYEQYF.

The V call is TRBV24-1, the J call TRBJ2-2; D is tentatively TRBD1 or TRBD2 (5 bases each). Trimming pared 5 bases from V and 0 bases from J, leaving 18 bases between. The CDR3 is 18 amino acids. CDR1 KGHDR and CDR2 SFDVKD come from the germline V gene. CDR3 amino acids: CATSGEPGRSTNTGELFF. CDR3 coding DNA: TGTGCCACCAGTGGCGAACCGGGACGAAGCACGAACACCGGGGAGCTGTTTTTT.

V usage is TRBV5-1 and J usage is TRBJ2-2, with TRBD2 identical over 8 bases. CDR3 length: 14 amino acids. Germline loops: CDR1 SGHRS, CDR2 YFSETQ. V was clipped by 6 bases and J by 7 bases; unmatched bases: 8. This CDR3 is CASKAGVMGGELFF. CDR3 nucleotide sequence: TGCGCCAGCAAAGCGGGAGTGATGGGCGGGGAGCTGTTTTTT.

This clonotype was seen a few times. This chain connects TRBV11-1 to TRBJ2-6; weak D call: TRBD1 (5 bases). CDR3 size: 18 residues. Germline V lookup: CDR1 SGHAT, CDR2 FQDESV (reference sequence). Trimming removed 0 bases at V and 4 bases at J, with 16 bases between. The CDR3 protein is CASSLAPTGKGGANVLTF. The CDR3 DNA is TGTGCCAGCAGCTTAGCGCCTACAGGAAAAGGAGGGGCCAACGTCCTGACTTTC.

The genes are TRBV20-1 and TRBJ2-5, with 9 bases fitting TRBD2. Germline CDR1 and CDR2: DFQATT and SNEGSKA (reference sequence). The V segment lost 3 bases and the J segment 10 bases; nucleotides outside the gene matches: 6. The CDR3 spans 12 residues. The CDR3, as DNA: TGCAGTGCTAGGGCTAGCGGGATGATCCAGTACTTC. It codes for CSARASGMIQYF.

J is TRBJ1-2 and V is TRBV2; 10 nucleotides match TRBD1. Germline loops: CDR1 SNHLY, CDR2 FYNNEI. The CDR3 has 12 residues. With 6 bases clipped from V and 8 bases from J, the junction kept 3 bases outside the gene matches. The CDR3 protein is CASRGTGDGYTF. In nucleotides, the CDR3 is TGTGCCAGCAGGGGGACAGGGGACGGCTACACCTTC.

This clonotype was counted a few times. The chain carries TRBV29-1 and TRBJ2-2; D is perhaps TRBD2 (5 bases). CDR3 length: 16 amino acids. In germline, CDR1 is SQVTM, CDR2 ANQGSEA. Trimming removed 1 base from V and 1 base from J, with 13 bases in between. CDR3 residues: CSVEGESGGNTGELFF. The CDR3 region has the DNA TGCAGCGTTGAAGGGGAGAGCGGAGGGAACACCGGGGAGCTGTTTTTT.

This chain links TRBV19 with TRBJ2-1; D perhaps matches TRBD2 (5 bases). The CDR3 totals 15 residues. Trimming removed 6 bases at V and 0 bases at J, with 12 bases between. Germline CDR1 LNHDA, CDR2 SQIVND (reference sequence). The CDR3 DNA is TGTGCCAGTAGACCGGGCGGGTCCTCCTACAATGAGCAGTTCTTC. Translated, it gives CASRPGGSSYNEQFF.

This clonotype was recorded a few times. The chain combines TRBV30 with TRBJ2-2; 9 nucleotides match TRBD1. V was clipped by 4 bases and J by 5 bases; unmatched bases: 17. The germline V gene has CDR1 GTSNPN and CDR2 SVGIG (reference sequence). This CDR3 is built from 18 residues. This CDR3 is CAWKSRDRVTGGTGELFF. The CDR3 nucleotides are TGTGCCTGGAAAAGCCGGGACAGGGTTACCGGGGGGACCGGGGAGCTGTTTTTT.

In this sample, this clonotype turned up a few times. V is TRBV12-3 or TRBV12-4 and J is TRBJ2-5; no reliable D call. This CDR3 is built from 14 residues. V was pared by 3 bases and J by 5 bases, with 13 bases between. The CDR3 nucleotides read TGTGCCAGCAGTTTCCCCAAAGATTTGGAGACCCAGTACTTC. Translation: CASSFPKDLETQYF.

This clonotype was found many times. This chain joins TRBV5-1 and TRBJ1-2; 9 bases are shared with TRBD1. The CDR3 contains 14 residues. The V gene end was trimmed by 3 bases and the J gene end by 6 bases; junction bases not matched to a gene: 6. Per the germline V gene, CDR1 is SGHRS and CDR2 is YFSETQ. The CDR3 loop reads CASSSDRGAHGYTF. The CDR3 DNA is TGCGCCAGCAGCTCGGACAGGGGCGCCCATGGCTACACCTTC.

This sequence joins TRBV7-2 and TRBJ2-1; D is possibly TRBD2 (5 bases). The germline V gene encodes CDR1 SGHTA and CDR2 FQGNSA. Trimming cost V 6 bases and J 7 bases, with 19 bases left between them. The CDR3 spans 15 residues. CDR3 in DNA: TGTGCCAGCAGTTCTCGGCGGACCAGGAGGAATGAGCAGTTCTTC. Translation gives CASSSRRTRRNEQFF. The entire variable domain, with the rest obtained from reference TRBV7-2 and TRBJ2-1, is as follows: GAGVSQSPSNKVTEKGKDVELRCDPISGHTALYWYRQSLGQGLEFLIYFQGNSAPDKSGLPSDRFSAERTGGSVSTLTIQRTQQEDSAVYLCASSSRRTRRNEQFFGPGTRLTVL.